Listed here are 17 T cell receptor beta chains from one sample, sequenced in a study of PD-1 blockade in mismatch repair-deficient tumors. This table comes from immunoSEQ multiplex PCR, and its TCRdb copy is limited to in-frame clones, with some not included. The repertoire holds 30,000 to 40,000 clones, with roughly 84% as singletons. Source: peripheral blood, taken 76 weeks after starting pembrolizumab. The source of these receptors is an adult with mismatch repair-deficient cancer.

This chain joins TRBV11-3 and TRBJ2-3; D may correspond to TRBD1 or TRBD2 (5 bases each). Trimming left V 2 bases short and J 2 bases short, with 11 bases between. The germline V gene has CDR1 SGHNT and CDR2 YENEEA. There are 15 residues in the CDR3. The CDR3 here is CASSLRGGPTDTQYF. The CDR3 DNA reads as TGTGCCAGCAGCTTACGGGGCGGCCCCACAGATACGCAGTATTTT.

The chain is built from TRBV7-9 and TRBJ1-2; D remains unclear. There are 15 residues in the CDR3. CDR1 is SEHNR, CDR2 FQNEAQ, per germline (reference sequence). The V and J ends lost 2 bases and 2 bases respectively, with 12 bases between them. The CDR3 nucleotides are TGTGCCAGCAGCTTATTGGCAGGACCCAACTATGGCTACACCTTC. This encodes CASSLLAGPNYGYTF.

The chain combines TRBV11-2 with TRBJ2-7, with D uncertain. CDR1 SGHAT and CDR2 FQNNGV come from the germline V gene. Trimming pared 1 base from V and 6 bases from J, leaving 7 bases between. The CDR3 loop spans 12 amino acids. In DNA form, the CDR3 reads TGTGCCAGCAGCTTAGGGTCGGTCGAGCAGTACTTC. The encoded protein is CASSLGSVEQYF.

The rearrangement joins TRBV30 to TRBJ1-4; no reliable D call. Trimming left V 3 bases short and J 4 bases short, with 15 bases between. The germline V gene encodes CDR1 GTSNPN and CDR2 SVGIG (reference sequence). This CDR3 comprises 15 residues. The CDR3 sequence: CAWRGRDSGNEKLFF. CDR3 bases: TGTGCCTGGAGGGGAAGGGATTCAGGTAATGAAAAACTGTTTTTT.

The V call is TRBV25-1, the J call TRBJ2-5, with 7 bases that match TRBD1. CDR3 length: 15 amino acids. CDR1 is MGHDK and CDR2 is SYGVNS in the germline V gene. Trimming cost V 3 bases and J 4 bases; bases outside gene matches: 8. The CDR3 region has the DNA TGTGCCAGCAGTGAGCGCTTAACAGGGGTAGAGACCCAGTACTTC. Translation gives CASSERLTGVETQYF.

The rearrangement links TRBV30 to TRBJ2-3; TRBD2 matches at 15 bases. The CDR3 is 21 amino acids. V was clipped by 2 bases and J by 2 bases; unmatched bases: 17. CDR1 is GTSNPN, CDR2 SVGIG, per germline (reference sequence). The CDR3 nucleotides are TGTGCCTGGAGTCGGGCTTTTGGACTAGCGGGAGGGCCGAGTAACACAGATACGCAGTATTTT. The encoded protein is CAWSRAFGLAGGPSNTDTQYF.

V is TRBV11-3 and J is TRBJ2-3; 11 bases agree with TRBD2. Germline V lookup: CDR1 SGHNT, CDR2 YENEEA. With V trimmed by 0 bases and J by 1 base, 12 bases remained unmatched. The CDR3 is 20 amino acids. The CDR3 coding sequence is TGTGCCAGCAGCTTAGATTTGTTACTAGCGGGAGCGCGTCGCACAGATACGCAGTATTTT. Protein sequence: CASSLDLLLAGARRTDTQYF.

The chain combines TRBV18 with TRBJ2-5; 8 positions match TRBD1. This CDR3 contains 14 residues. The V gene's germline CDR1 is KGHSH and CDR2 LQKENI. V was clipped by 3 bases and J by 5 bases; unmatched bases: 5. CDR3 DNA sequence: TGTGCCAGCTCACCGCAGGGGGCCTCGGAGACCCAGTACTTC. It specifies CASSPQGASETQYF.

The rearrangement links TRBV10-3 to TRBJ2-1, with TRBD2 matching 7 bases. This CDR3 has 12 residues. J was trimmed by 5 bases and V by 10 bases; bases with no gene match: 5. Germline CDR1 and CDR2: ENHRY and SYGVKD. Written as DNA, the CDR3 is TGTGCCACTTCTAGCGGACACAATGAGCAGTTCTTC. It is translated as CATSSGHNEQFF.

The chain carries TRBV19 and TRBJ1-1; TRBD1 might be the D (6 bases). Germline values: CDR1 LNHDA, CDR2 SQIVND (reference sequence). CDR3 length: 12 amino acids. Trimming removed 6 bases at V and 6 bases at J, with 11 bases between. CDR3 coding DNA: TGTGCCAGTAGAGGCAGGGGATCTGAAGCTTTCTTT. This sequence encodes CASRGRGSEAFF.

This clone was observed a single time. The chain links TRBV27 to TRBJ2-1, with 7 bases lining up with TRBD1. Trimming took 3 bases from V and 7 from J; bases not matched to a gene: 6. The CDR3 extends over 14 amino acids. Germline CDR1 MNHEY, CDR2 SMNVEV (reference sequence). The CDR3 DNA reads TGTGCCAGCAGTTTTCCGGGACAGACAAATGAGCAGTTCTTC. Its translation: CASSFPGQTNEQFF.

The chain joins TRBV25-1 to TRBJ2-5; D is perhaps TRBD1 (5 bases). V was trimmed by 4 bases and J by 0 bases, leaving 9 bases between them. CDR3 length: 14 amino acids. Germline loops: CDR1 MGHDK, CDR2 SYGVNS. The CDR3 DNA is TGTGCCAGCAGTGCCAGACAGAACCAAGAGACCCAGTACTTC. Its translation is CASSARQNQETQYF.

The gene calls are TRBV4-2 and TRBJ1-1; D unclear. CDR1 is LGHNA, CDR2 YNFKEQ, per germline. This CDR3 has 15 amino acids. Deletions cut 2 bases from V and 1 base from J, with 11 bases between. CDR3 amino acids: CASSQIKRPNTEAFF. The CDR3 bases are TGTGCCAGCAGCCAAATAAAAAGGCCGAACACTGAAGCTTTCTTT.

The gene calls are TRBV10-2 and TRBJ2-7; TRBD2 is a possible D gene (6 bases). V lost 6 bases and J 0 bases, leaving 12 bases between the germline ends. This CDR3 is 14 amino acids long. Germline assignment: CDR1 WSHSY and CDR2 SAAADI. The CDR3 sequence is CASRPGLSSYEQYF. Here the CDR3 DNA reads TGCGCCAGCAGGCCGGGACTCAGCTCCTACGAGCAGTACTTC.

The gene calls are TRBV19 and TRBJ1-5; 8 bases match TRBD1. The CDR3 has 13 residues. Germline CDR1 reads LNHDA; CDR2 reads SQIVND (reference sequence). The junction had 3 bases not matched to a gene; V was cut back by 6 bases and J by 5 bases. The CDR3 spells CASRDREYQPQHF. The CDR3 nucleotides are TGTGCCAGTAGGGACAGGGAATATCAGCCCCAGCATTTT.

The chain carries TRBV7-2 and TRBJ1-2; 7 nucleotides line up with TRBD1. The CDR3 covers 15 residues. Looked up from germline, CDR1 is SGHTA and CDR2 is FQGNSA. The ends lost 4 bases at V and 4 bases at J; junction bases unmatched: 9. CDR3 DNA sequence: TGTGCCAGCAGCTCGGACAGGCGTCTTTTCTATGGCTACACCTTC. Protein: CASSSDRRLFYGYTF.

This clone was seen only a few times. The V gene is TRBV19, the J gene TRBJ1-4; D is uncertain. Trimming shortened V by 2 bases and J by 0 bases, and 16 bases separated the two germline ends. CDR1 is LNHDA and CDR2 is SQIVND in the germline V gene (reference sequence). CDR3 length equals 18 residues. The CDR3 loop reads CASSISPPGSPTNEKLFF. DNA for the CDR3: TGTGCCAGTAGTATATCGCCCCCCGGCAGCCCAACTAATGAAAAACTGTTTTTT.